Listed here are 9 T cell receptor beta chains from one sample, sequenced in a study of blood T cell repertoires in COVID-19. Method: immunoSEQ multiplex PCR; TCRdb's copy keeps in-frame clones and lacks some. Among over 15,000 clones, roughly 91% were seen once, and the ten largest hold 5.2%. The sequenced sample was peripheral blood. The receptors originated from a human donor in a cohort sampled during active COVID-19.

The chain joins TRBV5-1 to TRBJ1-4, with D perhaps matching TRBD1 (6 bases). CDR3 length: 14 residues. Trimming took off 3 bases at V and 7 bases at J, with 13 bases between the two ends. Per germline, CDR1 SGHRS and CDR2 YFSETQ. CDR3 in DNA: TGCGCCAGCAGCTCACAGGGCCTGGGTGAAAAACTGTTTTTT. This gives the protein CASSSQGLGEKLFF.

The chain uses TRBV18 and TRBJ2-7; 7 bases fit TRBD2. This CDR3 is built from 14 residues. Germline loops: CDR1 KGHSH, CDR2 LQKENI. Unmatched junction bases numbered 7, after V lost 6 bases and J lost 2 bases. The CDR3 loop is CASSNTGGTYEQYF. The CDR3 DNA reads as TGTGCCAGCTCGAACACGGGGGGTACCTACGAGCAGTACTTC.

This clone was detected only once. The rearrangement uses TRBV7-3 and TRBJ2-1, with 10 nucleotides matching TRBD2. CDR1 is SGHTA and CDR2 is FQGTGA in the germline V gene. This CDR3 has 13 amino acids. CDR3 coding DNA: TGTGGCAGTCTAGCGGGAGTAATCAATGAGCAGTTCTTC. Translation: CGSLAGVINEQFF.

Concerning this clone: Different DNA sequences within this sample yield the same CDR3. The rearrangement joins TRBV4-1 to TRBJ2-1; 11 nucleotides match TRBD2. Germline CDR1 reads MGHRA; CDR2 reads YSYEKL. The CDR3 length is 16 residues. V lost 6 bases to trimming and J lost 6 bases; unmatched junction nucleotides: 10. The CDR3 DNA reads TGCGCCAGCAGTAGGAGGGGGCTAGCGGGAGGCAATGAGCAGTTCTTC. Protein sequence: CASSRRGLAGGNEQFF.

The rearrangement joins TRBV24-1 to TRBJ2-2; 10 nucleotides match TRBD1. Germline CDR1 and CDR2: KGHDR and SFDVKD. The CDR3 is 15 residues long. V lost 5 bases to trimming and J lost 5 bases; unmatched junction nucleotides: 4. CDR3: CATSGRTGGTGELFF. Here the CDR3 DNA reads TGTGCCACCAGTGGGCGGACAGGGGGAACCGGGGAGCTGTTTTTT.

The chain joins TRBV30 to TRBJ2-1; 7 bases are a match to TRBD1. This CDR3 is 12 amino acids long. The germline gives CDR1 GTSNPN, CDR2 SVGIG (reference sequence). The trim removed 3 bases at V and 7 bases at J, leaving 3 bases unmatched. The chain's CDR3 is CAWRQTGNEQFF. The CDR3 region has the DNA TGTGCCTGGAGGCAGACAGGGAATGAGCAGTTCTTC. Full variable domain (rest looked up from reference TRBV30 and TRBJ2-1): SQTIHQWPATLVQPVGSPLSLECTVEGTSNPNLYWYRQAAGRGLQLLFYSVGIGQISSEVPQNLSASRPQDRQFILSSKKLLLSDSGFYLCAWRQTGNEQFFGPGTRLTVL.

The V and J genes are TRBV5-4 and TRBJ2-3, with D possibly TRBD1 on 6 matching bases. Germline V gene data show CDR1 as SGHNT and CDR2 as YYREEE (reference sequence). V lost 5 bases, J lost 0 bases, and 13 bases lay in between. The CDR3 runs to 15 residues. The CDR3 sequence: CASSSRGGSTDTQYF. The CDR3 bases are TGTGCCAGCAGTTCCAGAGGGGGTAGCACAGATACGCAGTATTTT. The full variable domain, with the rest looked up from reference TRBV5-4 and TRBJ2-3, is ETGVTQSPTHLIKTRGQQVTLRCSSQSGHNTVSWYQQALGQGPQFIFQYYREEENGRGNFPPRFSGLQFPNYSSELNVNALELDDSALYLCASSSRGGSTDTQYFGPGTRLTVL.

The chain uses TRBV2 and TRBJ1-2, with TRBD1 identical over 7 bases. The CDR3 is 16 amino acids. V shed 8 bases, J shed 2 bases, and the junction held 14 bases outside the gene matches. Germline CDR1 is SNHLY and CDR2 is FYNNEI. The CDR3 region has the DNA TGTGCCAGCCTGCGGACCGGGACAGCACTCAACTATGGCTACACCTTC. Amino acid sequence: CASLRTGTALNYGYTF.

The chain couples TRBV28 to TRBJ1-2; no reliable D call. This CDR3 has 12 residues. Germline CDR1 MDHEN, CDR2 SYDVKM. The V end was cut by 2 bases, the J end by 4 bases, with 5 bases between. CDR3 region: CASSLRGYGYTF. DNA for the CDR3: TGTGCCAGCAGTTTACGCGGCTATGGCTACACCTTC.